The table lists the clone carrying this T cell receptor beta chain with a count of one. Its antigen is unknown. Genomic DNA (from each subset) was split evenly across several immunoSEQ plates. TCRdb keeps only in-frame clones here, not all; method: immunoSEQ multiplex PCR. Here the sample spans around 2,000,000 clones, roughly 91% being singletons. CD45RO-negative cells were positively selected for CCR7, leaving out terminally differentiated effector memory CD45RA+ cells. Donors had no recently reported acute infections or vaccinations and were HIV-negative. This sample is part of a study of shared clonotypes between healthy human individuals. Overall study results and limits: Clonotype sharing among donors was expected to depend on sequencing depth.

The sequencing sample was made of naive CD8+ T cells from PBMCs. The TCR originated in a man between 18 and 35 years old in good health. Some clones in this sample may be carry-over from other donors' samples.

The chain's CDR3 is CASLAGVDNEQFF. In DNA, the CDR3 is TGCGCCAGCCTAGCGGGAGTGGACAATGAGCAGTTCTTC. The V and J genes are TRBV10-2 and TRBJ2-1; the match to TRBD2 covers 10 bases. Trimming cost V 8 bases and J 5 bases; bases outside gene matches: 3. The CDR3 spans 13 residues. CDR1 and CDR2 (germline): WSHSY, SAAADI.